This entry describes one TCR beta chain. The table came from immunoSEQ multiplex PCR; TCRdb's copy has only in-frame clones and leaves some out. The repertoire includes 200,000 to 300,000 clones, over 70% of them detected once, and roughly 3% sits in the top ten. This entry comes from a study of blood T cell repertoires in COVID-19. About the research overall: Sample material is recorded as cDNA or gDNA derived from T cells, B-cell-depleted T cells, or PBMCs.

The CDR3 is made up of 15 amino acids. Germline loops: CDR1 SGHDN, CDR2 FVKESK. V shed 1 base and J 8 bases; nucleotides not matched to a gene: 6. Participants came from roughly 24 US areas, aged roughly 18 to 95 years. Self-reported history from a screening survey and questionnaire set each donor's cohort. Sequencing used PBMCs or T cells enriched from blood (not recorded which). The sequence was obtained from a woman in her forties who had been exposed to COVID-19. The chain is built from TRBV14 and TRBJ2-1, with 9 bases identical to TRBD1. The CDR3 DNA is TGTGCCAGCAGCCAAGCCGGGACAGGGAAGTATGAGCAGTTCTTC. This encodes CASSQAGTGKYEQFF.